These T cell receptor beta chains were read from a single sample in a study of blood T cell repertoires in COVID-19. Generated by immunoSEQ multiplex PCR, the TCRdb table keeps only in-frame clones and is missing some. The sample has about 59,000 clones, 79% seen once; the top ten hold roughly 3%. Sequenced sample: peripheral blood. All receptors come from a man in his 60s with acute or convalescent COVID-19. CDR3s include the opening cysteine and the closing phenylalanine or tryptophan. Each record gives: V gene, D gene, clone size, J gene, CDR3 DNA, CDR3 protein. A D gene is named only where the DNA matches it firmly. Some rows have no size entry. The others give once, few or many, or a class for an expanded clone.

>TRBV5-6|NA|NA|TRBJ1-1
TGTGCCAGCAGCTTCGACAGACTGAACACTGAAGCTTTCTTT
CASSFDRLNTEAFF
>TRBV28|NA|NA|TRBJ1-2
TGTGCCAGCAGTTTCAAAACTTTCTACACCTTC
CASSFKTFYTF
>TRBV9|TRBD1|NA|TRBJ1-4
TGTGCCAGCAGCCCCACAGGGGATAATGAAAAACTGTTTTTT
CASSPTGDNEKLFF
>TRBV2|TRBD1|NA|TRBJ2-7
TGTGCCAGCAGAGTACAGGGGTTTCATATGTACGAGCAGTACTTC
CASRVQGFHMYEQYF
>TRBV10-3|NA|NA|TRBJ2-7
TGTGCCATCAGTGTATCGGGGTCGGAGCAGTACTTC
CAISVSGSEQYF
>TRBV5-1|NA|few|TRBJ2-5
TGCGCCAGCAGCTTCAAGGGGCCGGAGGAGACCCAGTACTTC
CASSFKGPEETQYF
>TRBV28|NA|NA|TRBJ2-7
TGTGCCAGCAGTCTTCCCTTTCCCCGCGGCGAGCAGTACTTC
CASSLPFPRGEQYF
>TRBV29-1|TRBD1|once|TRBJ2-7
TGCAGCGTGGACAGGGGCGCAAACGAGCAGTACTTC
CSVDRGANEQYF
>TRBV27|TRBD1|NA|TRBJ1-2
TGTGCCAGCAGTTCAATCCACACGGGACAGGCGAATGGCTACACCTTC
CASSSIHTGQANGYTF
>TRBV14|NA|NA|TRBJ2-7
TGTGCCAGCAGCCAAGTGTCGGGACTGGCCTACGAGCAGTACTTC
CASSQVSGLAYEQYF
>TRBV18|NA|NA|TRBJ2-3
TGTGCCAGCTCATCTTACTCCTCGGGTGGGAGCGGCACAGATACGCAGTATTTT
CASSSYSSGGSGTDTQYF
>TRBV4-1|NA|few|TRBJ2-1
TGCGCCAGCAGCCAAGGCCAGGGGATCGATGAGCAGTTCTTC
CASSQGQGIDEQFF
>TRBV9|NA|NA|TRBJ2-3
TGTGCCAGCAGCGTAACAACTAGCAACCTCCTCACAGATACGCAGTATTTT
CASSVTTSNLLTDTQYF
>TRBV11-3|NA|NA|TRBJ2-1
TGTGCCAGCAGCTTTAGGGGCGGCAATGAGCAGTTCTTC
CASSFRGGNEQFF
>TRBV28|TRBD1|NA|TRBJ2-5
TGTGCCAGCAGTGGGGCGGGACAGGGGGCTTACCAAGAGACCCAGTACTTC
CASSGAGQGAYQETQYF
>TRBV5-1|TRBD1|NA|TRBJ2-7
TGCGCCAGCAGCTCAGGGGGAAGCTCCTACGAGCAGTACTTC
CASSSGGSSYEQYF
>TRBV28|NA|NA|TRBJ2-1
TGTGCCAGCAGTTTCAAGCGGCCTCGCAATGAGCAGTTCTTC
CASSFKRPRNEQFF
>TRBV3-1/TRBV3-2|NA|NA|TRBJ2-1
TGTGCCAGCAGCCATATGGACAGCTCCTACAATGGGCAGTTCTTC
CASSHMDSSYNGQFF
>TRBV4-1|NA|NA|TRBJ1-2
TGCGCCAGCAGGAAGACAGGAATACCTAACTATGGCTACACCTTC
CASRKTGIPNYGYTF
>TRBV5-1|NA|NA|TRBJ2-7
TGCGCCAGCCGCCAAGCAGGGATAGCCTACGAGCAGTACTTC
CASRQAGIAYEQYF